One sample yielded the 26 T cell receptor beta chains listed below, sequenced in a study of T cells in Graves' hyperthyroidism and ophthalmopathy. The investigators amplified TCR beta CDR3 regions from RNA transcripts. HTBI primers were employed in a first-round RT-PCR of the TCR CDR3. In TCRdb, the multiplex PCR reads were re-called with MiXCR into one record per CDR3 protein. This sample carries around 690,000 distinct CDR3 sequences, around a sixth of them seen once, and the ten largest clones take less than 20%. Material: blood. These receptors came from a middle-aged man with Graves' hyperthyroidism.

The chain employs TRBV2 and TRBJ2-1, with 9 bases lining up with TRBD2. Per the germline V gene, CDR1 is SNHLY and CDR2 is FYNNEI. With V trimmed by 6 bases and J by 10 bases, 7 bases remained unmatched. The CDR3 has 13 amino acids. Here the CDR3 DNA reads TGTGCCAGCAGGTTTAGCGGGAGCGGAGAGCAGTTCTTC. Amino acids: CASRFSGSGEQFF.

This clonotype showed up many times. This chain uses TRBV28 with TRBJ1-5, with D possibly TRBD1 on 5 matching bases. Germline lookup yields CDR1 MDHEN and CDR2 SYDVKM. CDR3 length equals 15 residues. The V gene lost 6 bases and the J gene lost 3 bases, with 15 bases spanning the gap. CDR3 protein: CASSSGGANNQPQHF. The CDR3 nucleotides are TGTGCCAGCAGCTCTGGTGGGGCAAACAATCAGCCCCAGCATTTT.

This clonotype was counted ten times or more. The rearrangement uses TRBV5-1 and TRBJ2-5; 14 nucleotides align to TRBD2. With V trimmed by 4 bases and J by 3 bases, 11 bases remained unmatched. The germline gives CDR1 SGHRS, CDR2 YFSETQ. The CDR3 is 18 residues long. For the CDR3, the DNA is TGCGCCAGCAGCCAAGGGACTAGCGGGAGCCACGTCAAAGAGACCCAGTACTTC. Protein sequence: CASSQGTSGSHVKETQYF.

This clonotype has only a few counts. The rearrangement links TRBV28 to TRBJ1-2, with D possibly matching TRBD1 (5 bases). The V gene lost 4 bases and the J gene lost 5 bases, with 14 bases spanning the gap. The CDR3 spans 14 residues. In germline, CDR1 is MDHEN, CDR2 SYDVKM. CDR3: CASSSPGRQYGYTF. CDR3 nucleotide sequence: TGTGCCAGCAGTTCCCCGGGGAGACAGTATGGCTACACCTTC.

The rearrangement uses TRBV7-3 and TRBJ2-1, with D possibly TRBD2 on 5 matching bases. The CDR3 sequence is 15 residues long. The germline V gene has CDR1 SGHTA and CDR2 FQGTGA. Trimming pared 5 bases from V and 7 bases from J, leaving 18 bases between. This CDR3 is CASSPQAGLGNEQFF. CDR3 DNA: TGTGCCAGCAGCCCCCAGGCGGGTTTGGGGAATGAGCAGTTCTTC.

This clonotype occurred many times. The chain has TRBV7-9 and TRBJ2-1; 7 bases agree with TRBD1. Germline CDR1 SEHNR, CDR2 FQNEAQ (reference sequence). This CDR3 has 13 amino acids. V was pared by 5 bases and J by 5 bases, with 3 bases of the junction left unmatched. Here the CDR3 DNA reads TGTGCCAGCAGCCGGGACAGTAACAATGAGCAGTTCTTC. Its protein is CASSRDSNNEQFF.

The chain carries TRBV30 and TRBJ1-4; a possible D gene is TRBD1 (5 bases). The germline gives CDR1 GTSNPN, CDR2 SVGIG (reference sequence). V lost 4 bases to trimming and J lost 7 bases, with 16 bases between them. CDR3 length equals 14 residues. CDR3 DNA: TGTGCCTGGACTACAAGGGGAGGTATTGAAAAACTGTTTTTT. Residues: CAWTTRGGIEKLFF.

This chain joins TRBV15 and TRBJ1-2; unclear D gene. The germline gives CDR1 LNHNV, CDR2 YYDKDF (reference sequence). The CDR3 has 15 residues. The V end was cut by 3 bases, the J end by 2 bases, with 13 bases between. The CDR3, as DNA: TGTGCCACCAGCAGTGCCCATTTGCAGAACTATGGCTACACCTTC. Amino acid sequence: CATSSAHLQNYGYTF. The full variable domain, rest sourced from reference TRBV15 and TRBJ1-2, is DAMVIQNPRYQVTQFGKPVTLSCSQTLNHNVMYWYQQKSSQAPKLLFHYYDKDFNNEADTPDNFQSRRPNTSFCFLDIRSPGLGDTAMYLCATSSAHLQNYGYTFGSGTRLTVV.

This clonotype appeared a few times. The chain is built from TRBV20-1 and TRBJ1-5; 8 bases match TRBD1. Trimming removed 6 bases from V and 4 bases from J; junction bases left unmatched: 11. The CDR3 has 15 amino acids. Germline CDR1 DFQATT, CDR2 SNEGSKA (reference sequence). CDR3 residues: CSARTGTGWNQPQHF. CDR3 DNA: TGCAGTGCAAGGACTGGGACAGGATGGAATCAGCCCCAGCATTTT.

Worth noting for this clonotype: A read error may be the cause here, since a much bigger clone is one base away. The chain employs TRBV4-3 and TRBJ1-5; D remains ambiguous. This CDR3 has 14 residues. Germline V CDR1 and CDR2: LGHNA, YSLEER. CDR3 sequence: CASSQQYSSQPQHF. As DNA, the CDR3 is TGCGCCAGCAGCCAACAATATAGCAGTCAGCCCCAGCATTTT.

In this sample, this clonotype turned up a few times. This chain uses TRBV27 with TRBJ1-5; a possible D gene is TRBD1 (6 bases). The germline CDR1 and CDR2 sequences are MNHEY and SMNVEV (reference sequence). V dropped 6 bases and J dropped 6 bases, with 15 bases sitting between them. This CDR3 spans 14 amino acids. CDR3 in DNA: TGTGCCAGCAGGTCTACAGGGATGGCTCAGCCCCAGCATTTT. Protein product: CASRSTGMAQPQHF.

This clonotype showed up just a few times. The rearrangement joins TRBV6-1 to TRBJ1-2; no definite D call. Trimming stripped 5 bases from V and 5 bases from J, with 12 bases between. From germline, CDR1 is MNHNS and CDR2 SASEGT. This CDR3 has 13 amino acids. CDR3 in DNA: TGTGCCAGCAGTTCTTCCGGGATATATGGCTACACCTTC. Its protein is CASSSSGIYGYTF.

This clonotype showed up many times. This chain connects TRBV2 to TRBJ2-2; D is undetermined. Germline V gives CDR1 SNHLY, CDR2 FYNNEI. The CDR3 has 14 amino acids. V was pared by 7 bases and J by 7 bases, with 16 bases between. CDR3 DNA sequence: TGTGCCAGCAAGGATACGGTTGGAATCGGGGAGCTGTTTTTT. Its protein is CASKDTVGIGELFF.

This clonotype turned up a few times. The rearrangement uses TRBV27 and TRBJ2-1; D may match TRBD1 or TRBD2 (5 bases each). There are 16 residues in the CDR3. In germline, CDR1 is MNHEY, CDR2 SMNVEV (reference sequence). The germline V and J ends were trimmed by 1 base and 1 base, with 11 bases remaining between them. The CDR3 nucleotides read TGTGCCAGCAGTTTATACCTAGGGGAGTCCTACAATGAGCAGTTCTTC. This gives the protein CASSLYLGESYNEQFF.

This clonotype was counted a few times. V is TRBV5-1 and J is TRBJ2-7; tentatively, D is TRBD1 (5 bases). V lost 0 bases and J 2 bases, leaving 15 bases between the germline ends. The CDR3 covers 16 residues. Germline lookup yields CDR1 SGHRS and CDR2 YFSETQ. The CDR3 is CASSLADSLGTYEQYF. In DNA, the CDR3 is TGCGCCAGCAGCTTGGCCGACAGCCTAGGGACCTACGAGCAGTACTTC.

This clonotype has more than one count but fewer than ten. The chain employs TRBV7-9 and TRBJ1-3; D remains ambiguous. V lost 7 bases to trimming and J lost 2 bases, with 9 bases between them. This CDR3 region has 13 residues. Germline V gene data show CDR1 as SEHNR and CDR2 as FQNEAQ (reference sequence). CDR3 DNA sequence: TGTGCCAGCATCGACGAGACTGGAAACACCATATATTTT. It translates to CASIDETGNTIYF.

CDR3 DNA sequence: TGTGCCAGCAGTATTAGGGAGCGCGGTGGCTACACCTTC. This codes for CASSIRERGGYTF. The gene calls are TRBV6-2 or TRBV6-3 and TRBJ1-2, with unresolved D. The V end lost 5 bases, the J end lost 7 bases, and 14 bases lay between the germline ends. Germline V gene lookup returns CDR1 MNHEY and CDR2 SVGEGT. The CDR3 is 13 residues long.

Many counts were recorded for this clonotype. Here the CDR3 reads CASSSLPGQGFYYEQYF. CDR3 sequence (DNA): TGTGCCAGCAGTAGTCTTCCGGGACAGGGGTTCTACTACGAGCAGTACTTC. This rearrangement joins TRBV28 to TRBJ2-7; the match to TRBD1 covers 10 bases. Germline V gives CDR1 MDHEN, CDR2 SYDVKM. CDR3 size: 17 residues. The V gene end was trimmed by 5 bases and the J gene end by 3 bases; junction bases not matched to a gene: 13.

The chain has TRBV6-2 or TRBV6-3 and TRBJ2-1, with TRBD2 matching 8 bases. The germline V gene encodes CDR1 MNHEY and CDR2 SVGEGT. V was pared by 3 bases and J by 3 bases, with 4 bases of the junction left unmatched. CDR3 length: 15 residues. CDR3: CASSYLLADYNEQFF. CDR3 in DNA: TGTGCCAGCAGTTATTTACTAGCGGACTACAATGAGCAGTTCTTC.

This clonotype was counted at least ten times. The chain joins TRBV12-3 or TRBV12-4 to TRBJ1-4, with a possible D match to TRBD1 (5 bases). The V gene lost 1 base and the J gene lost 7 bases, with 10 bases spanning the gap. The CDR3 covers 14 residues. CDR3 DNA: TGTGCCAGCAGTTTAGGTGGGGCTGGTGAAAAACTGTTTTTT. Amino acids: CASSLGGAGEKLFF.

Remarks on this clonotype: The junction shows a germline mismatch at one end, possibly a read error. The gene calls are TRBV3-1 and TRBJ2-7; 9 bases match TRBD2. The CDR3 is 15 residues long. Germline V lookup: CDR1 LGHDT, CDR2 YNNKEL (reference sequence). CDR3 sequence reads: CAISQTSGRSYEQYF. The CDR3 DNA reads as TGTGCCATCAGCCAGACTAGCGGCAGATCATACGAGCAGTACTTC.

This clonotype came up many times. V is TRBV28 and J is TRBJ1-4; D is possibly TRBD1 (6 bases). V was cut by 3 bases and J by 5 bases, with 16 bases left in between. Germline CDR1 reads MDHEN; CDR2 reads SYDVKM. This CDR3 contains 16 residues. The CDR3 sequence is CASSFFRGRRNEKLFF. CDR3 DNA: TGTGCCAGCAGTTTTTTCCGGGGGCGAAGAAATGAAAAACTGTTTTTT. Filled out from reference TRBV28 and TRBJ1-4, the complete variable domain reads DVKVTQSSRYLVKRTGEKVFLECVQDMDHENMFWYRQDPGLGLRLIYFSYDVKMKEKGDIPEGYSVSREKKERFSLILESASTNQTSMYLCASSFFRGRRNEKLFFGSGTQLSVL.

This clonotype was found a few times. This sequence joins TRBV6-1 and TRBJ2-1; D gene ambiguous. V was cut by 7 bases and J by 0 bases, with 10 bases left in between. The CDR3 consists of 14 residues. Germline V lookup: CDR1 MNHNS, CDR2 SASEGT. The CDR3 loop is CASTERSSYNEQFF. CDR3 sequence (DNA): TGTGCCAGCACTGAGCGATCCTCCTACAATGAGCAGTTCTTC.

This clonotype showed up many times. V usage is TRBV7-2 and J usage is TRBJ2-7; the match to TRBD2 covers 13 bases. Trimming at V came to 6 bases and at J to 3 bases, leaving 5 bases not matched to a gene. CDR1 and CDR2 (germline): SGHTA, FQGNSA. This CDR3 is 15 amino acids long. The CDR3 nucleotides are TGTGCCAGCAGACTCGGGACTAGCGGGAACTACGAGCAGTACTTC. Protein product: CASRLGTSGNYEQYF.

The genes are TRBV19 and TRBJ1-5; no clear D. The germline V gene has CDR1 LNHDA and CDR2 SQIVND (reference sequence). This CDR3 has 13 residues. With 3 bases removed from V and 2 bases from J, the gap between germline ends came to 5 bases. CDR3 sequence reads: CASSILGNQPQHF. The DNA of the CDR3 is TGTGCCAGTAGTATTTTGGGCAATCAGCCCCAGCATTTT.

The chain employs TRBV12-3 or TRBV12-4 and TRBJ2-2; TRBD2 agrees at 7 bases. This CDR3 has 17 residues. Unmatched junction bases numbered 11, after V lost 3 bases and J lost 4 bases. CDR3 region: CASSFSPSGDSTGELFF. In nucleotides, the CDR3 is TGTGCCAGCAGTTTTTCCCCTAGCGGTGACAGCACCGGGGAGCTGTTTTTT.